This passage covers 26 T cell receptor beta chains from one sample sequenced in a study of technical replicates of blood from four donors. This table comes from immunoSEQ multiplex PCR, and its TCRdb copy is limited to in-frame clones, with some not included. The data show 9,000 to 15,000 clones, 80% to 95% seen once. The sequenced sample was PBMCs. The receptor set was obtained from a human donor in good health.

The chain has TRBV6-1 and TRBJ2-3; TRBD1 might be the D (5 bases). The CDR3 sequence is 13 residues long. CDR1 is MNHNS and CDR2 is SASEGT in the germline V gene. The V and J ends lost 2 bases and 4 bases respectively, with 7 bases between them. The DNA for the CDR3 is TGTGCCAGCAGTGAACGCAGGGCAGATACGCAGTATTTT. Translating it yields CASSERRADTQYF.

The V call is TRBV19, the J call TRBJ1-5; D is possibly TRBD1 (6 bases). Trimming removed 10 bases from V and 0 bases from J, with 19 bases in between. This CDR3 region has 16 residues. The germline gives CDR1 LNHDA, CDR2 SQIVND (reference sequence). The CDR3 DNA reads as TGTGCCACCCGGGACACAAAAAGATATAGCAATCAGCCCCAGCATTTT. This encodes CATRDTKRYSNQPQHF.

The chain employs TRBV7-9 and TRBJ2-5; D possibly corresponds to TRBD1 (5 bases). The CDR3 is made up of 15 amino acids. Germline loops: CDR1 SEHNR, CDR2 FQNEAQ (reference sequence). The V gene lost 5 bases and the J gene lost 5 bases, with 18 bases spanning the gap. The CDR3: CASSLERFKGETQYF. The CDR3, as DNA: TGTGCCAGCAGCCTAGAGAGGTTTAAGGGGGAGACCCAGTACTTC.

The J gene is TRBJ2-5, the V gene TRBV10-3; 7 bases fit TRBD1. The V gene's germline CDR1 is ENHRY and CDR2 SYGVKD. This CDR3 region has 13 residues. The ends lost 6 bases at V and 2 bases at J; junction bases unmatched: 3. The CDR3 is CAIRGGVQETQYF. The DNA of the CDR3 is TGTGCCATCAGAGGGGGCGTACAAGAGACCCAGTACTTC.

The chain employs TRBV5-1 and TRBJ2-7; maybe TRBD1 (5 bases). Germline CDR1 SGHRS, CDR2 YFSETQ. There are 14 residues in the CDR3. V was clipped by 3 bases and J by 5 bases, with 15 bases between them. Here the CDR3 reads CASSSGQGQDEQYF. CDR3 nucleotides: TGCGCCAGCAGCTCCGGCCAGGGTCAAGACGAGCAGTACTTC.

This chain uses TRBV29-1 with TRBJ1-2; 10 bases line up with TRBD1. V lost 6 bases, J lost 3 bases, and 1 base stayed unmatched. Germline V gene data show CDR1 as SQVTM and CDR2 as ANQGSEA. The CDR3 has 12 amino acids. The CDR3: CSVGQGHYGYTF. CDR3 DNA sequence: TGCAGCGTGGGACAGGGGCACTATGGCTACACCTTC.

The V call is TRBV13, the J call TRBJ1-1; 10 bases match TRBD1. The junction had 13 bases not matched to a gene; V was cut back by 5 bases and J by 1 base. This CDR3 has 18 amino acids. CDR1 and CDR2 (germline): PRHDT, FYEKMQ (reference sequence). In nucleotides, the CDR3 is TGTGCCAGCAGCCATTGGATGATCCGGGACAGGGGGAACACTGAAGCTTTCTTT. Protein product: CASSHWMIRDRGNTEAFF. Combining the CDR3 with reference TRBV13 and TRBJ1-1 gives the whole variable domain AAGVIQSPRHLIKEKRETATLKCYPIPRHDTVYWYQQGPGQDPQFLISFYEKMQSDKGSIPDRFSAQQFSDYHSELNMSSLELGDSALYFCASSHWMIRDRGNTEAFFGQGTRLTVV.

The V and J genes are TRBV28 and TRBJ1-4, with TRBD1 matching 7 bases. V lost 7 bases, J lost 8 bases, and 16 bases stayed unmatched. The CDR3 has 16 amino acids. Germline V gene lookup returns CDR1 MDHEN and CDR2 SYDVKM. The chain's CDR3 is CASKPLLTGSGEKLFF. The CDR3 nucleotides are TGTGCCAGCAAACCCCTTTTGACAGGGAGTGGCGAAAAACTGTTTTTT.

This clone was seen once. V usage is TRBV5-1 and J usage is TRBJ2-7; TRBD2 matches at 8 bases. This CDR3 has 14 amino acids. Per the germline V gene, CDR1 is SGHRS and CDR2 is YFSETQ. V shed 7 bases, J shed 6 bases, and the junction held 12 bases outside the gene matches. The CDR3: CASFNPGLEVEQYF. The CDR3, as DNA: TGCGCCAGCTTCAACCCGGGACTAGAGGTCGAGCAGTACTTC.

The gene calls are TRBV6-1 and TRBJ1-2, with a tentative D call TRBD1 (5 bases). CDR1 and CDR2 (germline): MNHNS, SASEGT. The CDR3 runs 13 residues. V lost 6 bases and J 7 bases, leaving 15 bases between the germline ends. CDR3 sequence reads: CASSLGAAAGYTF. For the CDR3, the DNA is TGTGCCAGCAGCCTTGGGGCAGCTGCTGGCTACACCTTC.

The genes are TRBV19 and TRBJ1-1; D may be TRBD1 (5 bases). Germline values: CDR1 LNHDA, CDR2 SQIVND (reference sequence). V lost 4 bases to trimming and J lost 3 bases, with 21 bases between them. The CDR3 totals 17 residues. CDR3: CASSTPRQRRDDTEAFF. The CDR3 DNA sequence: TGTGCCAGTAGTACTCCAAGACAGCGAAGGGATGACACTGAAGCTTTCTTT. The complete variable domain, with remaining parts taken from reference TRBV19 and TRBJ1-1, reads DGGITQSPKYLFRKEGQNVTLSCEQNLNHDAMYWYRQDPGQGLRLIYYSQIVNDFQKGDIAEGYSVSREKKESFPLTVTSAQKNPTAFYLCASSTPRQRRDDTEAFFGQGTRLTVV.

J is TRBJ2-1 and V is TRBV6-4, with unresolved D. This CDR3 contains 13 residues. V was clipped by 6 bases and J by 7 bases, with 13 bases between them. The V gene's germline CDR1 is MRHNA and CDR2 SNTAGT. Here the CDR3 DNA reads TGTGCCAGCAGCCGCGGTTCACGAAATGAGCAGTTCTTC. It encodes CASSRGSRNEQFF.

The rearrangement uses TRBV11-2 and TRBJ2-3; maybe TRBD1 (5 bases). Trimming took 1 base from V and 1 from J, leaving 18 bases between them. The CDR3 is 18 residues long. Germline V gene lookup returns CDR1 SGHAT and CDR2 FQNNGV. The CDR3 nucleotides read TGTGCCAGCAGCTTAGTCGTTTTGTGGGGCTGGGGCACAGATACGCAGTATTTT. It translates to CASSLVVLWGWGTDTQYF.

This rearrangement joins TRBV27 to TRBJ2-7, with D uncertain. The CDR3 loop spans 13 amino acids. Germline lookup yields CDR1 MNHEY and CDR2 SMNVEV (reference sequence). V was shortened by 7 bases and J by 2 bases, with 12 bases between the two germline ends. The CDR3 bases are TGTGCCAGCATGAGCTCCATCACCTACGAGCAGTACTTC. Protein product: CASMSSITYEQYF.

The chain employs TRBV29-1 and TRBJ2-7; TRBD2 aligns across 11 bases. The CDR3 is 22 residues long. The ends lost 4 bases at V and 3 bases at J; junction bases unmatched: 29. Germline V gene data show CDR1 as SQVTM and CDR2 as ANQGSEA. CDR3: CSVALSLAGGPKGAGRGYEQYF. CDR3 in DNA: TGCAGCGTTGCATTATCTTTAGCGGGAGGGCCAAAAGGGGCCGGGCGGGGCTACGAGCAGTACTTC.

Here the CDR3 reads CASSLGQGGFGYTF. The CDR3 region has the DNA TGCGCCAGCAGCTTGGGTCAAGGGGGTTTTGGCTACACCTTC. The chain links TRBV5-1 to TRBJ1-2, with D possibly being TRBD1 (6 bases). The germline V gene encodes CDR1 SGHRS and CDR2 YFSETQ. This CDR3 comprises 14 residues. Trimming cost V 0 bases and J 7 bases, with 13 bases left between them. Using reference TRBV5-1 and TRBJ1-2 for the parts outside the CDR3, the full variable domain is KAGVTQTPRYLIKTRGQQVTLSCSPISGHRSVSWYQQTPGQGLQFLFEYFSETQRNKGNFPGRFSGRQFSNSRSEMNVSTLELGDSALYLCASSLGQGGFGYTFGSGTRLTVV.

V gene TRBV10-1 combines with J gene TRBJ1-1; 7 nucleotides align to TRBD1. The germline gives CDR1 WNHNN, CDR2 SYGVQD (reference sequence). The length of the CDR3 is 15 residues. With V trimmed by 0 bases and J by 5 bases, 6 bases remained unmatched. CDR3 sequence (DNA): TGCGCCAGCAGTGAGTCGAGAGGGGGCAGGACTGAAGCTTTCTTT. Translating gives CASSESRGGRTEAFF.

The J gene is TRBJ1-2, the V gene TRBV5-1; D call uncertain. The germline CDR1 and CDR2 sequences are SGHRS and YFSETQ. V was pared by 4 bases and J by 7 bases, with 17 bases between. CDR3 length equals 14 residues. The CDR3 reads CASSPESWGGGYTF. CDR3 DNA sequence: TGCGCCAGCAGCCCCGAGTCATGGGGAGGTGGCTACACCTTC.

The chain combines TRBV25-1 with TRBJ2-7; TRBD2 agrees at 12 bases. Germline CDR1 and CDR2: MGHDK and SYGVNS. CDR3 length equals 14 residues. V was pared by 8 bases and J by 7 bases, with 9 bases of the junction left unmatched. CDR3 DNA: TGTGCCAGCGGCCCTGGGCTAGCGGGAGGGGAGCAGTACTTC. This codes for CASGPGLAGGEQYF.

The chain links TRBV27 to TRBJ2-5; possibly TRBD2 for D (6 bases). CDR1 and CDR2 from the germline V gene are MNHEY and SMNVEV (reference sequence). Trimming left V 6 bases short and J 1 base short, with 15 bases between. The CDR3 is 15 residues long. The CDR3 region has the DNA TGTGCCAGCAGCCCGGGAGCCGGGGTCCAAGAGACCCAGTACTTC. Translating gives CASSPGAGVQETQYF.

The genes are TRBV30 and TRBJ2-7, with 11 bases aligning to TRBD2. Germline CDR1 is GTSNPN and CDR2 is SVGIG (reference sequence). The V gene end was trimmed by 3 bases and the J gene end by 0 bases; junction bases not matched to a gene: 1. The CDR3 runs to 14 residues. In nucleotides, the CDR3 is TGTGCCTGGAGAGGGACTAGCGGCTCCTACGAGCAGTACTTC. Its protein product is CAWRGTSGSYEQYF.

The chain employs TRBV7-2 and TRBJ2-3; D remains ambiguous. The germline CDR1 and CDR2 sequences are SGHTA and FQGNSA. This CDR3 is 11 amino acids long. V was trimmed by 3 bases and J by 5 bases, leaving 3 bases between them. The CDR3 loop reads CASSFVDTQYF. CDR3 bases: TGTGCCAGCAGCTTCGTAGATACGCAGTATTTT.

CDR3 coding DNA: TGTGCCAGCAGTTTACTAGGCGGGAGTATATACAATGAGCAGTTCTTC. This translates into CASSLLGGSIYNEQFF. The rearrangement links TRBV27 to TRBJ2-1; 7 bases fit TRBD2. Trimming cost V 2 bases and J 4 bases; bases outside gene matches: 8. Germline assignment: CDR1 MNHEY and CDR2 SMNVEV (reference sequence). CDR3 size: 16 residues.

This rearrangement joins TRBV18 to TRBJ1-4; D is undetermined. The CDR3 sequence is 16 residues long. Trimming took off 1 base at V and 0 bases at J, with 9 bases between the two ends. Germline values: CDR1 KGHSH, CDR2 LQKENI. For the CDR3, the DNA is TGTGCCAGCTCACCACGCGGCGGGACAACTAATGAAAAACTGTTTTTT. It encodes CASSPRGGTTNEKLFF.

This sequence joins TRBV7-9 and TRBJ2-3, with TRBD1 identical over 8 bases. V was clipped by 7 bases and J by 4 bases; unmatched bases: 4. This CDR3 region has 13 residues. Looked up from germline, CDR1 is SEHNR and CDR2 is FQNEAQ (reference sequence). CDR3 nucleotide sequence: TGTGCCAGCACAGGACAGGGCCCAGATACGCAGTATTTT. This sequence encodes CASTGQGPDTQYF. Full variable domain (remainder filled in from reference TRBV7-9 and TRBJ2-3): DTGVSQNPRHKITKRGQNVTFRCDPISEHNRLYWYRQTLGQGPEFLTYFQNEAQLEKSRLLSDRFSAERPKGSFSTLEIQRTEQGDSAMYLCASTGQGPDTQYFGPGTRLTVL.

This chain links TRBV30 with TRBJ1-2, with D possibly TRBD1 on 6 matching bases. The CDR3 consists of 14 residues. Germline V lookup: CDR1 GTSNPN, CDR2 SVGIG (reference sequence). V was trimmed by 2 bases and J by 5 bases, leaving 15 bases between them. CDR3 sequence (DNA): TGTGCCTGGAGTCCTGGACAGAGTCGATATGGCTACACCTTC. It specifies CAWSPGQSRYGYTF.